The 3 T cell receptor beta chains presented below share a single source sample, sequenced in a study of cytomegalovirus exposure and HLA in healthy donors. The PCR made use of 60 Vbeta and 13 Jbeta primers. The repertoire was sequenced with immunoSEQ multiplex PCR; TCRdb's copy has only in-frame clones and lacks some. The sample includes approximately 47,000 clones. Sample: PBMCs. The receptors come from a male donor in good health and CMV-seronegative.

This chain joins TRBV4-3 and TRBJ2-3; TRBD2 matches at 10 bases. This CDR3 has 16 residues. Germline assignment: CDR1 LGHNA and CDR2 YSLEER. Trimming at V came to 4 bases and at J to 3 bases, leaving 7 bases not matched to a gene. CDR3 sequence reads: CASSPLVAGGTDTQYF. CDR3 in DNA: TGCGCCAGCAGCCCGCTAGTAGCGGGGGGAACAGATACGCAGTATTTT.

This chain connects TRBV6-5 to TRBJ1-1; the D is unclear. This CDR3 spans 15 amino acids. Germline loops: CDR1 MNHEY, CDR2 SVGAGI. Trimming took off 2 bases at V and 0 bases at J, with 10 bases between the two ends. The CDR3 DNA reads TGTGCCAGCAGTTACACGAGATATTTGAACACTGAAGCTTTCTTT. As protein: CASSYTRYLNTEAFF.

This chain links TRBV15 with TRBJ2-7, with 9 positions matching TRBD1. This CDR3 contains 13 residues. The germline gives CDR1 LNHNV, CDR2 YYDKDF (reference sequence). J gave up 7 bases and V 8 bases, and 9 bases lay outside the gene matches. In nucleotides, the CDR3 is TGTGCCACCTCGAACAGGGGGCACCGGGAGCAGTACTTC. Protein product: CATSNRGHREQYF.